Below, 12 T cell receptor beta chains from the same sample are listed, as sequenced in a study of blood T cell repertoires in COVID-19 (dated by TCRdb to 2020 to 2021). Library method: the immunoSEQ multiplex PCR assay. Held by TCRdb, this immuneACCESS table contains in-frame sequences only and omits some clones. Under half of the omission traces to an unresolved V gene where checked; the cause of the rest is unknown. For this sample there are 350,000 or so clones; around 87% appear just once. The ten largest make up around 7% of the sample. Sequenced input: peripheral blood. These receptors were taken from a man aged 18 to 29 with active or convalescent COVID-19.

The V gene is TRBV7-2, the J gene TRBJ1-2, with 8 bases that match TRBD1. This CDR3 has 15 residues. Trimming cost V 5 bases and J 8 bases; bases outside gene matches: 13. CDR1 SGHTA and CDR2 FQGNSA come from the germline V gene. Here the CDR3 DNA reads TGTGCCAGCAGCACCCGACAGGGGCCCTATGAGGGCTACACCTTC. Translated: CASSTRQGPYEGYTF.

This clone was recorded only once. The chain carries TRBV21-1 and TRBJ1-2; the table's TRBD1 call for D was not verified on the DNA. TRBV21-1 is classified as a pseudogene. The CDR3 is 15 amino acids. This CDR3 reads CASSKEKGAKHGYTF. The CDR3 DNA sequence: TGTGCCAGCAGCAAAGAAAAGGGGGCGAAGCACGGCTACACCTTC.

This chain connects TRBV28 to TRBJ1-2; D might be TRBD1 (5 bases). The V and J ends lost 7 bases and 0 bases respectively, with 9 bases between them. From germline, CDR1 is MDHEN and CDR2 SYDVKM. The CDR3 runs 13 residues. The CDR3 sequence is CASTQDTNYGYTF. In nucleotides, the CDR3 is TGTGCCAGCACCCAGGACACTAACTATGGCTACACCTTC.

The chain links TRBV28 to TRBJ2-1; a weak D match, TRBD2 (8 bases). The CDR3 extends over 18 amino acids. Germline CDR1 is MDHEN and CDR2 is SYDVKM. Trimming shortened V by 5 bases and J by 0 bases, and 20 bases separated the two germline ends. The CDR3, as DNA: TGTGCCAGCAGTCCGACAGGGAAGCGGGGGAGCTCCTACAATGAGCAGTTCTTC. Its translation is CASSPTGKRGSSYNEQFF.

The J gene is TRBJ1-3, the V gene TRBV6-5, with 7 bases aligning to TRBD1. The CDR3 runs 15 residues. Germline assignment: CDR1 MNHEY and CDR2 SVGAGI. After removal of 5 bases from V and 2 bases from J, the junction contained 6 bases not matched to a gene. Here the CDR3 reads CASSRTGDAGNTIYF. In nucleotides, the CDR3 is TGTGCCAGCAGTCGTACAGGGGACGCTGGAAACACCATATATTTT.

This chain uses TRBV28 with TRBJ1-2, with TRBD1 matching over 9 bases. Germline CDR1 and CDR2: MDHEN and SYDVKM. J gave up 3 bases and V 4 bases, and 6 bases lay outside the gene matches. The CDR3 has 15 residues. As DNA, the CDR3 is TGTGCCAGCAGTTCGAGGGACAGGGATGACTATGGCTACACCTTC. The encoded protein is CASSSRDRDDYGYTF.

This sequence joins TRBV2 and TRBJ2-7; TRBD1 matches at 8 bases. Per the germline V gene, CDR1 is SNHLY and CDR2 is FYNNEI. This CDR3 is built from 14 residues. The junction had 8 bases not matched to a gene; V was cut back by 4 bases and J by 6 bases. CDR3 in amino acids: CASSGNRGVIEQYF. In DNA form, the CDR3 reads TGTGCCAGCAGTGGTAACAGGGGGGTCATCGAGCAGTACTTC. The full variable domain, in which reference TRBV2 and TRBJ2-7 provide the parts outside the CDR3, is EPEVTQTPSHQVTQMGQEVILRCVPISNHLYFYWYRQILGQKVEFLVSFYNNEISEKSEIFDDQFSVERPDGSNFTLKIRSTKLEDSAMYFCASSGNRGVIEQYFGPGTRLTVT.

The rearrangement links TRBV2 to TRBJ1-4; D may be TRBD1 (6 bases). The CDR3 is made up of 12 amino acids. Per the germline V gene, CDR1 is SNHLY and CDR2 is FYNNEI. V shed 7 bases and J shed 7 bases, with 10 bases lying between them. DNA for the CDR3: TGTGCCAGCAATCAGGGGAGTGAAAAACTGTTTTTT. This encodes CASNQGSEKLFF.

J is TRBJ2-1 and V is TRBV5-1, with D perhaps TRBD2 (6 bases). Trimming removed 0 bases from V and 9 bases from J, with 19 bases in between. CDR3 length: 16 amino acids. Per the germline V gene, CDR1 is SGHRS and CDR2 is YFSETQ. The DNA of the CDR3 is TGCGCCAGCAGCTTGGTGGGGGGTGAGCCCGTTGGTGAGCAGTTCTTC. It encodes CASSLVGGEPVGEQFF.

This clone was seen just once. The chain joins TRBV11-2 to TRBJ2-7; 9 bases fit TRBD1. Trimming took 3 bases from V and 6 from J; bases not matched to a gene: 9. The CDR3 loop spans 15 amino acids. Germline V gene data show CDR1 as SGHAT and CDR2 as FQNNGV. CDR3 sequence: CASSFTGGAVGEQYF. The DNA of the CDR3 is TGTGCCAGCAGCTTTACAGGGGGCGCAGTAGGCGAGCAGTACTTC.

The chain couples TRBV3-1 (or the pseudogene TRBV3-2) to TRBJ1-1, with D tentatively TRBD1 (6 bases). V gave up 7 bases and J gave up 5 bases, with 20 bases separating them. The CDR3 length is 15 residues. CDR1 is LGHDT, CDR2 YNNKEL, per germline (reference sequence). CDR3 sequence reads: CASIKLERGATEAFF. DNA for the CDR3: TGTGCCAGCATAAAGCTGGAACGGGGGGCAACTGAAGCTTTCTTT.

This clone was observed a handful of times. V gene TRBV12-3 or TRBV12-4 combines with J gene TRBJ1-5; 9 bases map to TRBD1. The CDR3 covers 13 residues. V shed 6 bases, J shed 4 bases, and the junction held 1 base outside the gene matches. CDR3 sequence (DNA): TGTGCCAGCAGGGGGACAGGGAATCAGCCCCAGCATTTT. Its translation is CASRGTGNQPQHF.